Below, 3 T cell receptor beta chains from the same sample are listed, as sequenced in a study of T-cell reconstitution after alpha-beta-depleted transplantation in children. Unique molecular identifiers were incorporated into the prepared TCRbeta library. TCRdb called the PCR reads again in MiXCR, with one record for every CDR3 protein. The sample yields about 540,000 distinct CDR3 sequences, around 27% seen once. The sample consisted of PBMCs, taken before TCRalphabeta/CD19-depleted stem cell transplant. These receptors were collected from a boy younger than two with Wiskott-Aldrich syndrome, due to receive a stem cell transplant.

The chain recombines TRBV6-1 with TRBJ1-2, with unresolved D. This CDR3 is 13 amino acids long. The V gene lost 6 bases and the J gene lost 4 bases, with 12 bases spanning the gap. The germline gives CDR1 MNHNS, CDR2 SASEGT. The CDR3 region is CASSPGWGYGYTF. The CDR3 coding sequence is TGTGCCAGCAGCCCCGGTTGGGGCTATGGCTACACCTTC.

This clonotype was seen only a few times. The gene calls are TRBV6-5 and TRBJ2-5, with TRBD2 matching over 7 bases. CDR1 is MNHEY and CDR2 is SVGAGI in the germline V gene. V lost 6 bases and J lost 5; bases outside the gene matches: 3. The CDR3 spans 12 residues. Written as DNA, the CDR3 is TGTGCCAGCAGACCCGGGGGGGAGACCCAGTACTTC. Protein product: CASRPGGETQYF.

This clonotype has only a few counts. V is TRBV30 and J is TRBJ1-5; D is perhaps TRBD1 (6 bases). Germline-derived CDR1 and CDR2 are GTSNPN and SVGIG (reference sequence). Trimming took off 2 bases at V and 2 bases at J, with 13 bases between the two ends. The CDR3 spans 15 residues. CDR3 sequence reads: CAWSIGAGGNQPQHF. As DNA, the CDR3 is TGTGCCTGGAGTATTGGGGCAGGGGGCAATCAGCCCCAGCATTTT.